The 18 T cell receptor beta chains presented below share a single source sample, sequenced in a study of CDR3 diversity in severe acne. One entry per CDR3 protein results from TCRdb running MiXCR on the PCR reads. The sample has 79,000 or so distinct CDR3 sequences, about 53% seen once. Sequenced sample: blood. These receptors were obtained from a male donor with severe acne vulgaris.

V gene TRBV29-1 combines with J gene TRBJ2-7; TRBD2 matches at 10 bases. The CDR3 is 14 amino acids. CDR1 SQVTM and CDR2 ANQGSEA come from the germline V gene. V lost 3 bases and J lost 3; bases outside the gene matches: 5. This chain's CDR3 is CSVDTGLADYEQYF. CDR3 DNA: TGCAGCGTTGATACCGGACTAGCGGACTACGAGCAGTACTTC.

This clonotype was found many times. The V call is TRBV10-2, the J call TRBJ2-1; D call uncertain. The CDR3 sequence is 15 residues long. CDR1 is WSHSY and CDR2 is SAAADI in the germline V gene. Trimming left V 6 bases short and J 0 bases short, with 12 bases between. Written as DNA, the CDR3 is TGCGCCAGCAGACCTGGACGTAGCTCCTACAATGAGCAGTTCTTC. Translated: CASRPGRSSYNEQFF.

The V call is TRBV7-6, the J call TRBJ2-1; possibly TRBD2 for D (5 bases). This CDR3 contains 15 residues. V shed 1 base and J shed 9 bases, with 16 bases lying between them. CDR1 is SGHVS and CDR2 is FNYEAQ in the germline V gene. Here the CDR3 DNA reads TGTGCCAGCAGCTTAGTAGGCGGGCCCCGGGGTGAGCAGTTCTTC. Its translation is CASSLVGGPRGEQFF.

The chain is built from TRBV25-1 and TRBJ2-5; D is undetermined. The germline gives CDR1 MGHDK, CDR2 SYGVNS. The CDR3 has 14 residues. Trimming removed 6 bases from V and 5 bases from J, with 16 bases in between. CDR3 nucleotide sequence: TGTGCCAGCAGCTTAACTTTCGCCTCGGAGACCCAGTACTTC. Translating gives CASSLTFASETQYF.

Comment on this clonotype: A much bigger clone sits one base away, suggesting this may be a read error. The V and J genes are TRBV19 and TRBJ1-1; the match to TRBD1 covers 7 bases. The germline V gene encodes CDR1 LNHDA and CDR2 SQIVND (reference sequence). The J segment lost 2 bases and the V segment lost 6 bases, leaving 9 bases of the junction unmatched. The CDR3 has 15 residues. CDR3 protein: CASRRETGYNTEAFF. CDR3 sequence (DNA): TGTGCCAGTAGGAGGGAGACAGGGTACAACACTGAAGCTTTCTTT.

This clonotype was counted many times. This chain uses TRBV10-3 with TRBJ2-7, with 10 bases matching TRBD2. The CDR3 runs to 16 residues. V trimming: 0 bases; J trimming: 1 base; junction bases outside the gene matches: 3. CDR1 and CDR2 (germline): ENHRY, SYGVKD. The CDR3 sequence is CAISESELAGSYEQYF. CDR3 DNA: TGTGCCATCAGTGAGTCCGAACTAGCGGGGTCCTACGAGCAGTACTTC.

This clonotype qualifies as medium-sized (0.01 to 0.1%). This chain links TRBV7-6 with TRBJ2-7; possible D gene TRBD2, 5 bases. CDR1 SGHVS and CDR2 FNYEAQ come from the germline V gene. This CDR3 comprises 14 residues. The germline V and J ends were trimmed by 5 bases and 3 bases, with 14 bases remaining between them. CDR3 nucleotides: TGTGCCAGCAGCGGCCCGGAGGAGCACTACGAGCAGTACTTC. This gives the protein CASSGPEEHYEQYF.

This clonotype was observed a single time. This could be a read error, since a much larger clone is one nucleotide away. The chain recombines TRBV20-1 with TRBJ2-1; 8 bases map to TRBD2. This CDR3 contains 16 residues. The germline V gene has CDR1 DFQATT and CDR2 SNEGSKA (reference sequence). After removal of 4 bases from V and 8 bases from J, the junction contained 16 bases not matched to a gene. The CDR3 coding sequence is TGCAGTGCTAAAGGGATAGTAGGGCGGGAGGCGGATGAGCAGTTCTTC. It is translated as CSAKGIVGREADEQFF.

This clonotype has a count of ten or more. This CDR3 is CASSEGTDAGRNQPQHF. The CDR3 DNA reads TGTGCCAGCAGTGAAGGGACGGACGCGGGGCGCAATCAGCCCCAGCATTTT. The chain links TRBV2 to TRBJ1-5, with D perhaps TRBD1 (5 bases). This CDR3 has 17 residues. V was trimmed by 1 base and J by 2 bases, leaving 15 bases between them. CDR1 and CDR2 (germline): SNHLY, FYNNEI.

This clonotype was counted at least ten times. The chain employs TRBV7-9 and TRBJ1-6; no definite D call. The germline V and J ends were trimmed by 4 bases and 2 bases, with 0 bases remaining between them. Germline V gene data show CDR1 as SEHNR and CDR2 as FQNEAQ (reference sequence). This CDR3 region has 12 residues. CDR3 DNA: TGTGCCAGCAGCTCCTATAATTCACCCCTCCACTTT. Its translation: CASSSYNSPLHF.

The rearrangement uses TRBV5-6 and TRBJ2-3, with a tentative D call TRBD1 (7 bases). Between the trimmed V and J ends, which lost 2 bases and 0 bases, there was a span of 16 bases. The CDR3 sequence is 17 residues long. Germline V CDR1 and CDR2: SGHDT, YYEEEE. CDR3 DNA: TGTGCCAGCAGCTTTGGAGGGGGCAATCATAGCACAGATACGCAGTATTTT. Amino acid sequence: CASSFGGGNHSTDTQYF.

By share, this clonotype counts as medium-sized. The genes are TRBV20-1 and TRBJ2-5, with D unclear. The CDR3 totals 14 residues. Germline CDR1 DFQATT, CDR2 SNEGSKA (reference sequence). The germline V and J ends were trimmed by 0 bases and 4 bases, with 12 bases remaining between them. CDR3 sequence (DNA): TGCAGTGCTAGAGATTATGGGTTCGCAGAGACCCAGTACTTC. It encodes CSARDYGFAETQYF.

Details on this clonotype: A much larger clone differs by one base, so this may be a read error. V gene TRBV9 combines with J gene TRBJ2-2; D is undetermined. Germline assignment: CDR1 SGDLS and CDR2 YYNGEE. The CDR3 totals 15 residues. The V end was cut by 3 bases, the J end by 2 bases, with 11 bases between. The CDR3 DNA reads TGTGCCAGCAGCGCAAGGGCAGGAAACACCGGGGAGCTGTTTTTT. Translating gives CASSARAGNTGELFF.

With respect to this clonotype: This may be a read error, as it is one base from a much larger clone. The V gene is TRBV6-5, the J gene TRBJ2-7; maybe TRBD1 (6 bases). The CDR3 has 14 amino acids. Germline V gene sequence: CDR1 MNHEY, CDR2 SVGAGI. The CDR3 nucleotides read TGTGCCAGCAGTTACAAATTAACAGGGAACGAGCGGTACTTC. This encodes CASSYKLTGNERYF.

As concerns this clonotype: One end of the junction fails to match germline, which may point to a read error. The J gene is TRBJ2-7, the V gene TRBV12-5; 7 positions match TRBD1. This CDR3 has 14 amino acids. Germline values: CDR1 LGHNT, CDR2 FRNRAP. CDR3 protein: CTSGEHRGSYEQYF. In DNA, the CDR3 is TGTACTAGTGGGGAACACAGGGGATCCTACGAGCAGTACTTC.

As for this clonotype: This may be a read error: a much more frequent sequence differs by one nucleotide. The J gene is TRBJ2-7, the V gene TRBV7-2; TRBD2 matches 12 bases. Germline CDR1 SGHTA, CDR2 FQGNSA. The CDR3 totals 16 residues. Unmatched junction bases numbered 10, after V lost 6 bases and J lost 4 bases. The CDR3 region has the DNA TGTGCCAGCAGTCTCGGCGGACTAGCGGGACTTTACGAGCAGTACTTC. Its translation is CASSLGGLAGLYEQYF.

By proportion, this clonotype is medium-sized. The chain employs TRBV27 and TRBJ1-2, with a weak D call TRBD1 (5 bases). Germline CDR1 reads MNHEY; CDR2 reads SMNVEV (reference sequence). This CDR3 spans 15 amino acids. V lost 0 bases, J lost 4 bases, and 12 bases lay in between. This CDR3 reads CASSLSIGTVYGYTF. The CDR3 nucleotides read TGTGCCAGCAGTTTATCGATCGGGACGGTCTATGGCTACACCTTC.

The V and J genes are TRBV5-1 and TRBJ1-6; the D gene is possibly TRBD1 (6 bases). CDR1 is SGHRS, CDR2 YFSETQ, per germline. Trimming removed 0 bases at V and 10 bases at J, with 14 bases between. The CDR3 extends over 15 amino acids. The chain's CDR3 is CASSLDRVGTSPLHF. The CDR3 DNA is TGCGCCAGCAGCTTGGACAGGGTTGGAACCTCACCCCTCCACTTT.